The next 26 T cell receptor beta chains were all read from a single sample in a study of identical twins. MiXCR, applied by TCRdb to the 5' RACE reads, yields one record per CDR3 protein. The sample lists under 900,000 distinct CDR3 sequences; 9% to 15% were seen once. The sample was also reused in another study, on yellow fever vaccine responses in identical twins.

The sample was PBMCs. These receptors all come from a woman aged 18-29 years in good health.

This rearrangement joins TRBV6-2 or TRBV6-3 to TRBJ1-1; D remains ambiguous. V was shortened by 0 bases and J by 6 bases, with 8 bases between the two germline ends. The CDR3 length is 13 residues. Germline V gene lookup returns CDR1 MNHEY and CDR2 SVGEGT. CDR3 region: CASSYSGMSEAFF. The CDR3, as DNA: TGTGCCAGCAGTTACTCAGGGATGTCTGAAGCTTTCTTT.

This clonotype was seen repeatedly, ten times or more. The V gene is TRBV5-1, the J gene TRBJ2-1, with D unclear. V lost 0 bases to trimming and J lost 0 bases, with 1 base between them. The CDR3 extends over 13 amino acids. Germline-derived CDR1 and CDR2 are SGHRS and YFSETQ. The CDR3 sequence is CASSLGSYNEQFF. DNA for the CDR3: TGCGCCAGCAGCTTGGGCTCCTACAATGAGCAGTTCTTC.

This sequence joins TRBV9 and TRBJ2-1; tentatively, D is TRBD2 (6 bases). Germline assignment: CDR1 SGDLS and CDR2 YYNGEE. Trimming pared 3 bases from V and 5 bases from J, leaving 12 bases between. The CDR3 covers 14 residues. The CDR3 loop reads CASSANSGNNEQFF. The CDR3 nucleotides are TGTGCCAGCAGCGCCAATAGCGGCAACAATGAGCAGTTCTTC.

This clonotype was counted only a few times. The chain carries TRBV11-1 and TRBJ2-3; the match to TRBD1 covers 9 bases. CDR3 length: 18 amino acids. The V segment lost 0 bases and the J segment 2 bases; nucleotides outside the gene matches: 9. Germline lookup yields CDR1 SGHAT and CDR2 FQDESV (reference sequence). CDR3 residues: CASSLAEGQGHFTDTQYF. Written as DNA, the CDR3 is TGTGCCAGCAGCTTAGCGGAAGGACAGGGGCACTTCACAGATACGCAGTATTTT.

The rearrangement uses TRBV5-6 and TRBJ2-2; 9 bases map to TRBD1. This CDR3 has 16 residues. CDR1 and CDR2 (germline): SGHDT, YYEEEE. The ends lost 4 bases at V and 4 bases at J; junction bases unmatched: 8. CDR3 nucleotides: TGTGCCAGCAGCAAACAGGGGGCGCGGTTCACCGGGGAGCTGTTTTTT. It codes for CASSKQGARFTGELFF.

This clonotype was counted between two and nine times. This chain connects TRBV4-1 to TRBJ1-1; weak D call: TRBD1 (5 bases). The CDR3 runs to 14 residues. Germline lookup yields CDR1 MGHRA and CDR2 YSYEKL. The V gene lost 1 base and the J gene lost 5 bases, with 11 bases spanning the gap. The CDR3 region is CASSQVAGMTEAFF. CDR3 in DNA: TGCGCCAGCAGCCAAGTAGCAGGGATGACTGAAGCTTTCTTT.

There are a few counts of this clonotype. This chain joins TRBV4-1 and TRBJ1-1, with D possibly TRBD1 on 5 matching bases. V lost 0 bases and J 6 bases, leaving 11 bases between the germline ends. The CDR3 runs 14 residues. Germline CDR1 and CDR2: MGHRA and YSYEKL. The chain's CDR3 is CASSQDGGFAEAFF. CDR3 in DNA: TGCGCCAGCAGCCAAGATGGGGGTTTTGCTGAAGCTTTCTTT.

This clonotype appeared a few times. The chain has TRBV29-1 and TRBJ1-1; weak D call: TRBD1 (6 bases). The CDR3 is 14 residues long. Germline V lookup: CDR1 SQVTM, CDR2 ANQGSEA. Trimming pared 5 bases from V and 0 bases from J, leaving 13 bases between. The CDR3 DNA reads TGCAGCGTTCGGGGGGCGGCCATGAACACTGAAGCTTTCTTT. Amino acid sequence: CSVRGAAMNTEAFF.

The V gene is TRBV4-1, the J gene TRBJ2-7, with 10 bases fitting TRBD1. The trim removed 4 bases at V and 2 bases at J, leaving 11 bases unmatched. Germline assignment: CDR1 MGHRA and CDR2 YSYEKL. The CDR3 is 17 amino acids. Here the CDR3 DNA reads TGCGCCAGCAGCCGAACCCCCGGGACAGGGGCGCCCTACGAGCAGTACTTC. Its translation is CASSRTPGTGAPYEQYF.

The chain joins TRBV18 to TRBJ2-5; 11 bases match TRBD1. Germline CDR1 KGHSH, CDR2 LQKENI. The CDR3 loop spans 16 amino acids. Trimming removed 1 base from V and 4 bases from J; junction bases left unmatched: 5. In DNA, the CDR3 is TGTGCCAGCTCACCACGGGACAGGGGGAGAGGAGAGACCCAGTACTTC. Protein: CASSPRDRGRGETQYF. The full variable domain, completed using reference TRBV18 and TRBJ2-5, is NAGVMQNPRHLVRRRGQEARLRCSPMKGHSHVYWYRQLPEEGLKFMVYLQKENIIDESGMPKERFSAEFPKEGPSILRIQQVVRGDSAAYFCASSPRDRGRGETQYFGPGTRLLVL.

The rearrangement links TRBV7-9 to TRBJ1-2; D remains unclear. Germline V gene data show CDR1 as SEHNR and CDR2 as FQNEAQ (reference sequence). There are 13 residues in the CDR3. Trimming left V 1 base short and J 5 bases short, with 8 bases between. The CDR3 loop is CASSLGSRYGYTF. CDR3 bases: TGTGCCAGCAGCTTAGGTAGCAGATATGGCTACACCTTC.

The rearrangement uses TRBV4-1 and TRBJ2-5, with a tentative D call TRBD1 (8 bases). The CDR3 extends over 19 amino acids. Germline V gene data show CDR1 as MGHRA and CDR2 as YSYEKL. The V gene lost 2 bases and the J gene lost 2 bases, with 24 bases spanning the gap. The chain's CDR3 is CASSQPYRGRVDQQETQYF. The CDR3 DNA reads TGCGCCAGCAGCCAACCCTACAGGGGGAGGGTTGACCAGCAAGAGACCCAGTACTTC.

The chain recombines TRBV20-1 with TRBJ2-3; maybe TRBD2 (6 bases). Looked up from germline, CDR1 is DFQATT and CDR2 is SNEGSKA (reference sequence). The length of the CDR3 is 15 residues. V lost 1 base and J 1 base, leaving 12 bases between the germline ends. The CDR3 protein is CSARVRGTRTDTQYF. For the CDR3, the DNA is TGCAGTGCTAGAGTCCGGGGGACCCGCACAGATACGCAGTATTTT.

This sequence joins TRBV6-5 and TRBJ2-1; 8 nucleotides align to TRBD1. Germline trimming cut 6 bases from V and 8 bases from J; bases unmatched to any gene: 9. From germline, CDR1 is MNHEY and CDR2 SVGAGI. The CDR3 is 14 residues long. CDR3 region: CASSSSGQADEQFF. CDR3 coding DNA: TGTGCCAGCAGCTCCTCGGGACAGGCGGATGAGCAGTTCTTC.

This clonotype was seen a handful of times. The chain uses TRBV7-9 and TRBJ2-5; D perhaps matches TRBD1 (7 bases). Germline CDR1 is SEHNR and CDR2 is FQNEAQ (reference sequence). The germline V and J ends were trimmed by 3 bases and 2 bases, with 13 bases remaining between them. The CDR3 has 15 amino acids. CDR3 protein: CASSFQGDLQETQYF. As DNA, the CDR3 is TGTGCCAGCAGCTTTCAGGGGGACTTGCAAGAGACCCAGTACTTC.

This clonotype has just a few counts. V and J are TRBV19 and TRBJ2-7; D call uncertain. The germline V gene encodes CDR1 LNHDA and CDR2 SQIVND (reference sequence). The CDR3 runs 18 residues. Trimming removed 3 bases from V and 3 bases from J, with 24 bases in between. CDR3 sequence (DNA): TGTGCCAGTAGTATGGGTTCCAAGGGAAAGTCCATTAACTACGAGCAGTACTTC. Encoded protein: CASSMGSKGKSINYEQYF.

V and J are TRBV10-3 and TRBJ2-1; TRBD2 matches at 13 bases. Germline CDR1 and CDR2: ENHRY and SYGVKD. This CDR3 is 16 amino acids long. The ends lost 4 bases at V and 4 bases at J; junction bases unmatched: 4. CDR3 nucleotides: TGTGCCATCAGTGTAACTAGCGGGAGGGATTACAATGAGCAGTTCTTC. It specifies CAISVTSGRDYNEQFF.

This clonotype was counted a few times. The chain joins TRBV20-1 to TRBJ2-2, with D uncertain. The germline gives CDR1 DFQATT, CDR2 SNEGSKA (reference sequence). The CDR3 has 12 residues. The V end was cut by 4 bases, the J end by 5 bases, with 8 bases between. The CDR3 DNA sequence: TGCAGTGCTACGAGAAGGACCGGGGAGCTGTTTTTT. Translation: CSATRRTGELFF.

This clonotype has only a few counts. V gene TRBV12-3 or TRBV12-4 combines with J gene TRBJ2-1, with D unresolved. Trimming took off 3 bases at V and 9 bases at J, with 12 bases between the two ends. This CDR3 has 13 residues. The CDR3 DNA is TGTGCCAGCAGTTTTCAGCAAATAGGTGAGCAGTTCTTC. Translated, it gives CASSFQQIGEQFF.

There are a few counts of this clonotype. The CDR3 DNA reads as TGTGCCAGCAGTACGCGGGCGGCTTCGGATACGCAGTATTTT. Protein product: CASSTRAASDTQYF. The V gene is TRBV6-1, the J gene TRBJ2-3; a weak D match, TRBD2 (5 bases). V lost 5 bases and J lost 6, with 15 bases in between. Per the germline V gene, CDR1 is MNHNS and CDR2 is SASEGT. This CDR3 is built from 14 residues.

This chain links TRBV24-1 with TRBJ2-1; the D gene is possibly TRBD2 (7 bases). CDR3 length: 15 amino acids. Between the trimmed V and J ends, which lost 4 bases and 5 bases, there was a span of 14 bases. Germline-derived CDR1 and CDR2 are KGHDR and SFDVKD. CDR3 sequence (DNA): TGTGCCACCAGTGAGAGGGGGGGAACAAACAATGAGCAGTTCTTC. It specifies CATSERGGTNNEQFF.

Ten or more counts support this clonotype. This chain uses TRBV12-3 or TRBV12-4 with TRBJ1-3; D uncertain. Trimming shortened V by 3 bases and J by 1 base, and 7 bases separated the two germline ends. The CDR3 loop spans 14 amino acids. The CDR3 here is CASSFMGSGNTIYF. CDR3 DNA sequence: TGTGCCAGCAGTTTTATGGGATCTGGAAACACCATATATTTT.

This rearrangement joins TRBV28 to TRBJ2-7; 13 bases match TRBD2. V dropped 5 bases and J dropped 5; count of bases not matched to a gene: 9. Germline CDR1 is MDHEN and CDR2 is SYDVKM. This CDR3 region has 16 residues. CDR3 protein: CASSPTSGRLIHEQYF. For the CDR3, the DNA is TGTGCCAGCAGTCCGACTAGCGGGAGGTTGATCCACGAGCAGTACTTC.

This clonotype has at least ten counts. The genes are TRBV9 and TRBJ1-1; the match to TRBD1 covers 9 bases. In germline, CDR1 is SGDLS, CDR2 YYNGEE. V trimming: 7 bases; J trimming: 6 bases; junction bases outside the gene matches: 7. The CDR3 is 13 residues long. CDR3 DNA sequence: TGTGCCAGCCGTCCGGGACAGGGCCCTGAAGCTTTCTTT. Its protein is CASRPGQGPEAFF. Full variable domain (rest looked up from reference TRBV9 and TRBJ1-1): DSGVTQTPKHLITATGQRVTLRCSPRSGDLSVYWYQQSLDQGLQFLIQYYNGEERAKGNILERFSAQQFPDLHSELNLSSLELGDSALYFCASRPGQGPEAFFGQGTRLTVV.

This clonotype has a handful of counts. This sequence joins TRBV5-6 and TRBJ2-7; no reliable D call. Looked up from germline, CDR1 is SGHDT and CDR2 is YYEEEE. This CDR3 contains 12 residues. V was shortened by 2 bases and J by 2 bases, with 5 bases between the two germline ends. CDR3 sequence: CASSFRTYEQYV. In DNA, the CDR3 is TGTGCCAGCAGCTTCCGGACCTACGAGCAGTACGTC.

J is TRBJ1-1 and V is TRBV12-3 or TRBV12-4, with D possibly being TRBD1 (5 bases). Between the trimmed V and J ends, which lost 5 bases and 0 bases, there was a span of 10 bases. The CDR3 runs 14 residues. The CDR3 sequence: CASSATVMNTEAFF. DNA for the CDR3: TGTGCCAGCAGTGCGACAGTCATGAACACTGAAGCTTTCTTT.